The rows below give T cell receptor beta chains drawn from one sample of a study of blood T cell repertoires in COVID-19. The repertoire was sequenced with immunoSEQ multiplex PCR; TCRdb's copy has only in-frame clones and lacks some. The sample consists of 65,000 to 95,000 clones, about nine tenths of them appearing once. The specimen was peripheral blood. Receptor source: a man between 65 and 79 years old with active or convalescent COVID-19. The CDR3 runs from the conserved cysteine through the conserved F or W. D genes are given only for firm matches. Size tells how often a clone was seen (once, few, many) or the class of an expanded clone, and some rows leave it out.

clone_size	d_call	v_call	cdr3_length	j_call	cdr3_nt	cdr3_aa
-	-	TRBV18	14	TRBJ1-5	TGTGCCAGCTCCCCCACTTTACAGTTTCAGCCCCAGCATTTT	CASSPTLQFQPQHF
-	-	TRBV6-5	13	TRBJ1-2	TGTGCCAGCAGTTACGCAGGTCTCTATGGCTACACCTTC	CASSYAGLYGYTF
-	-	TRBV25-1	16	TRBJ1-2	TGTGCCAGCAGTGAATTAGGAGACAGTACTAACTATGGCTACACCTTC	CASSELGDSTNYGYTF
-	TRBD1	TRBV19	13	TRBJ1-1	TGTGCCAGTAGTACCTGGACAGGGGGTAAAGCTTTCTTT	CASSTWTGGKAFF
-	TRBD2	TRBV7-7	14	TRBJ2-3	TGTGCCAGCGCGAGAGGGAGGGTTGGGAGTACGCAGTATTTT	CASARGRVGSTQYF
-	TRBD1	TRBV28	13	TRBJ1-4	TGTGCCAGCATCCTTACAGGGGGCGGAAAACTGTTTTTT	CASILTGGGKLFF
once	TRBD1	TRBV4-3	15	TRBJ1-1	TGCGCCAGCAGCCAAGCCGGACAGGGGAACACTGAAGCTTTCTTT	CASSQAGQGNTEAFF
-	-	TRBV18	13	TRBJ2-1	TGTGCCAGCTCAGTCAACAGTTACAATGAGCAGTTCTTC	CASSVNSYNEQFF
-	-	TRBV28	16	TRBJ1-2	TGTGCCAGCAGAAAACCAGGTTCGACGGTAAACTATGGCTACACCTTC	CASRKPGSTVNYGYTF
-	-	TRBV18	14	TRBJ1-5	TGTGCCAGCTCACCACGGGCTGATAATCAGCCCCAGCATTTT	CASSPRADNQPQHF
-	TRBD1	TRBV30	18	TRBJ1-2	TGTGCCTGGCATATAGACAAGACAGGGCGCAGGTTAAAATATGGCTACACCTTC	CAWHIDKTGRRLKYGYTF
-	TRBD1	TRBV5-1	14	TRBJ2-3	TGCGCCAGCAGCTTGAACAGGGGGGCAGATACGCAGTATTTT	CASSLNRGADTQYF
-	-	TRBV6-2/TRBV6-3	14	TRBJ1-5	TGTGCCAGCAGTTACTCGAGTTACAATCAGCCCCAGCATTTT	CASSYSSYNQPQHF
-	TRBD1	TRBV7-2	15	TRBJ2-3	TGTGCCAGCAGCTTCGGACAGGGGGAAACAGATACGCAGTATTTT	CASSFGQGETDTQYF
-	TRBD1	TRBV10-3	14	TRBJ2-5	TGTGCCATCAAGGGACAGGGTCGGGGAGAGACCCAGTACTTC	CAIKGQGRGETQYF
-	-	TRBV3-1/TRBV3-2	13	TRBJ2-5	TGTGCCAGCAGCCCCCCGTACCAAGAGACCCAGTACTTC	CASSPPYQETQYF
-	TRBD1	TRBV27	15	TRBJ2-7	TGTGCCAGCAGTGCCTCCGGGACAGGGCGCTACGAGCAGTACTTC	CASSASGTGRYEQYF
-	-	TRBV7-2	14	TRBJ1-2	TGTGCCAGCAGCCAAGTCCAGGGATTCTATGGCTACACCTTC	CASSQVQGFYGYTF
-	TRBD1	TRBV5-1	15	TRBJ1-5	TGCGCCAGCAGCCGTGATACAGGGGCAGGGCAGCCCCAGCATTTT	CASSRDTGAGQPQHF
-	TRBD2	TRBV4-3	16	TRBJ2-6	TGCGCCAGCAGCCAAGAAGCGGGGTCTGGGGCCAACGTCCTGACTTTC	CASSQEAGSGANVLTF
-	-	TRBV7-2	15	TRBJ1-4	TGTGCCAGCAGCTCATGGGGAGGGGCTAATGAAAAACTGTTTTTT	CASSSWGGANEKLFF
-	-	TRBV30	18	TRBJ1-5	TGTGCCTGGAGCCGTCGGACAGCCGCTCCTTATAGCAATCAGCCCCAGCATTTT	CAWSRRTAAPYSNQPQHF
-	-	TRBV7-2	18	TRBJ1-4	TGTGCCAGCAGCTTAGCGGCTGGTGCGGGCTCATCTAATGAAAAACTGTTTTTT	CASSLAAGAGSSNEKLFF
-	TRBD1	TRBV27	17	TRBJ1-5	TGTGCCAGCAGTTTAACCGGGACAGTCCCCTTCAATCAGCCCCAGCATTTT	CASSLTGTVPFNQPQHF
-	-	TRBV24-1	15	TRBJ1-1	TGTGCCACCAGTGCCAGGGCCGGACGGGACACTGAAGCTTTCTTT	CATSARAGRDTEAFF
-	-	TRBV4-2	14	TRBJ1-6	TGTGCCAGCAGCATCGGGGACTATAATTCACCCCTCCACTTT	CASSIGDYNSPLHF
-	-	TRBV29-1	12	TRBJ1-1	TGCAGCATCAGGGGAGACTTTACTGAAGCTTTCTTT	CSIRGDFTEAFF
-	-	TRBV5-1	15	TRBJ1-4	TGCGCCAGCAGCCCGGCGGGGGGAGGTAATGAAAAACTGTTTTTT	CASSPAGGGNEKLFF
-	TRBD1	TRBV27	14	TRBJ1-4	TGTGCCAGCAGTCCGGGACAGGGATTCGAAAAACTGTTTTTT	CASSPGQGFEKLFF
once	-	TRBV10-3	16	TRBJ1-4	TGTGCCATCAGTGAGTTATCCGGTCAAATGAATGAAAAACTGTTTTTT	CAISELSGQMNEKLFF
-	-	TRBV7-3	13	TRBJ2-5	TGTGCCAGCAGCTTAAGGAGGCAGGAGACCCAGTACTTC	CASSLRRQETQYF
-	-	TRBV6-2/TRBV6-3	14	TRBJ1-1	TGTGCCAGCAGTTACTCGAAATCGGTTGGTGAAGCTTTCTTT	CASSYSKSVGEAFF
-	-	TRBV9	12	TRBJ1-3	TGTGCCAGCAGCCCGACAGAGAACACCATATATTTT	CASSPTENTIYF